Below are 14 T cell receptor beta chains sequenced from a single sample in a study of T cell responses to AZD1222 COVID-19 vaccine. The table came from immunoSEQ multiplex PCR; TCRdb's copy has only in-frame clones and leaves some out. The profile shows around 120,000 clones, around 87% of them singletons. The sample consisted of peripheral blood, taken 28 days after the second AZD1222 dose. The source is an adult who received the AZD1222 COVID-19 vaccine.

The chain has TRBV24-1 and TRBJ1-3; D is uncertain. CDR3 size: 13 residues. Germline values: CDR1 KGHDR, CDR2 SFDVKD. V dropped 8 bases and J dropped 0 bases, with 7 bases sitting between them. CDR3 nucleotides: TGTGCCACCAAAAGGACCTCTGGAAACACCATATATTTT. Translated: CATKRTSGNTIYF.

V and J are TRBV12-2 and TRBJ2-6; the DNA was not used to check the table's D call, TRBD1. TRBV12-2 is a known pseudogene. The CDR3 length is 19 residues. CDR3: CARAQGPRGEPFGANVLTF. The CDR3 DNA reads TGTGCAAGGGCACAGGGGCCGCGCGGAGAACCCTTTGGGGCCAACGTCCTGACTTTC.

This clone is a singleton in its sample. The gene calls are TRBV18 and TRBJ2-1, with D perhaps TRBD1 (5 bases). V was pared by 3 bases and J by 6 bases, with 6 bases between. The CDR3 extends over 12 amino acids. Germline V lookup: CDR1 KGHSH, CDR2 LQKENI. For the CDR3, the DNA is TGTGCCAGCTCACCCCAGGGCAATGAGCAGTTCTTC. This translates into CASSPQGNEQFF.

The chain links TRBV7-2 to TRBJ1-1; a possible D gene is TRBD1 (6 bases). Per germline, CDR1 SGHTA and CDR2 FQGNSA. The CDR3 extends over 14 amino acids. V was clipped by 6 bases and J by 2 bases, with 13 bases between them. Written as DNA, the CDR3 is TGTGCCAGCAGTACGGTCGGGGGCAACACTGAAGCTTTCTTT. Its translation is CASSTVGGNTEAFF.

The chain has TRBV27 and TRBJ2-1; 8 positions agree with TRBD2. Germline values: CDR1 MNHEY, CDR2 SMNVEV (reference sequence). The CDR3 is 14 amino acids. V lost 6 bases to trimming and J lost 9 bases; unmatched junction nucleotides: 10. For the CDR3, the DNA is TGTGCCAGCAGCCCCGGTCGGGGGGGGCGTGAGCAGTTCTTC. Its translation is CASSPGRGGREQFF.

The V call is TRBV7-2, the J call TRBJ1-5; 8 positions agree with TRBD1. In germline, CDR1 is SGHTA, CDR2 FQGNSA. After removal of 1 base from V and 4 bases from J, the junction contained 3 bases not matched to a gene. The CDR3 is 15 residues long. CDR3 coding DNA: TGTGCCAGCAGCTTAGGGGGACAGGTGAATCAGCCCCAGCATTTT. It codes for CASSLGGQVNQPQHF.

This clone was seen more than once but under ten times. J is TRBJ2-2 and V is TRBV7-2; 9 nucleotides agree with TRBD2. V lost 2 bases to trimming and J lost 4 bases; unmatched junction nucleotides: 11. Germline CDR1 reads SGHTA; CDR2 reads FQGNSA. The CDR3 contains 18 residues. CDR3 sequence reads: CASSLPLVRGGSTGELFF. The CDR3 DNA is TGTGCCAGCAGCTTACCCCTAGTGCGGGGGGGTAGCACCGGGGAGCTGTTTTTT.

This sequence joins TRBV7-8 and TRBJ1-1, with D tentatively TRBD1 (5 bases). The germline gives CDR1 SGHVS, CDR2 FQNEAQ. V was clipped by 0 bases and J by 4 bases, with 15 bases between them. The CDR3 consists of 16 residues. The chain's CDR3 is CASSLAKRRDATEAFF. CDR3 DNA sequence: TGTGCCAGCAGCTTAGCAAAGCGCCGGGACGCCACTGAAGCTTTCTTT.

The chain couples TRBV27 to TRBJ1-5, with D possibly being TRBD1 (5 bases). This CDR3 contains 15 residues. The ends were cut back, 8 bases at V and 3 bases at J, with 17 bases in the middle. From germline, CDR1 is MNHEY and CDR2 SMNVEV (reference sequence). CDR3 in amino acids: CASRNSRGANQPQHF. CDR3 nucleotides: TGTGCCAGCCGAAACTCAAGGGGAGCCAATCAGCCCCAGCATTTT.

The V call is TRBV6-6, the J call TRBJ1-2; possibly TRBD1 for D (5 bases). The CDR3 consists of 16 residues. V shed 10 bases and J shed 6 bases, with 27 bases lying between them. Germline assignment: CDR1 MNHNY and CDR2 SVGAGI (reference sequence). The CDR3 here is CAIFKPSTGRANGYTF. The CDR3 DNA reads TGTGCCATCTTCAAACCCTCCACAGGCAGGGCAAATGGCTACACCTTC.

This chain uses TRBV6-5 with TRBJ1-5; D is uncertain. With 0 bases removed from V and 0 bases from J, the gap between germline ends came to 9 bases. This CDR3 comprises 16 residues. The germline V gene encodes CDR1 MNHEY and CDR2 SVGAGI. CDR3 DNA: TGTGCCAGCAGTTACTCGACGGACTTTAGCAATCAGCCCCAGCATTTT. Protein product: CASSYSTDFSNQPQHF.

The V gene is TRBV6-1, the J gene TRBJ1-5, with D possibly matching TRBD1 (5 bases). CDR1 is MNHNS, CDR2 SASEGT, per germline. The length of the CDR3 is 18 residues. Trimming pared 3 bases from V and 0 bases from J, leaving 18 bases between. CDR3 protein: CASSEYRWGINSNQPQHF. CDR3 nucleotides: TGTGCCAGCAGTGAGTATCGTTGGGGCATTAATAGCAATCAGCCCCAGCATTTT.

This clone was detected only once. This chain joins TRBV19 and TRBJ1-5; D remains unclear. V lost 5 bases and J lost 6, with 11 bases in between. The CDR3 runs 13 residues. Looked up from germline, CDR1 is LNHDA and CDR2 is SQIVND (reference sequence). The CDR3 region is CASSSTVGQPQHF. The DNA for the CDR3 is TGTGCCAGTAGTTCTACGGTGGGTCAGCCCCAGCATTTT.

This clone was seen just once. The J gene is TRBJ2-4, the V gene TRBV6-1, with D possibly matching TRBD1 (6 bases). Germline values: CDR1 MNHNS, CDR2 SASEGT. The V gene lost 6 bases and the J gene lost 6 bases, with 9 bases spanning the gap. The length of the CDR3 is 12 residues. CDR3 protein: CASRSQGNIQYF. The DNA for the CDR3 is TGTGCCAGCAGATCACAGGGAAACATTCAGTACTTC.